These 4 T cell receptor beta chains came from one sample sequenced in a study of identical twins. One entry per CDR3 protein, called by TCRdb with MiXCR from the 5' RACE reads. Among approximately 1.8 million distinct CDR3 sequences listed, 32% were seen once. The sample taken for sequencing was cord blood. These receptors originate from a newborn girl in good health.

The CDR3, as DNA: TGTGCCAGCAGGCCACGACAGGGGAGTTCCACTGAAGCTTTCTTT. It translates to CASRPRQGSSTEAFF. The genes are TRBV7-2 and TRBJ1-1, with 8 bases that match TRBD1. The CDR3 has 15 amino acids. Trimming removed 6 bases from V and 4 bases from J; junction bases left unmatched: 10. CDR1 SGHTA and CDR2 FQGNSA come from the germline V gene. The full variable domain, with the rest looked up from reference TRBV7-2 and TRBJ1-1, is GAGVSQSPSNKVTEKGKDVELRCDPISGHTALYWYRQSLGQGLEFLIYFQGNSAPDKSGLPSDRFSAERTGGSVSTLTIQRTQQEDSAVYLCASRPRQGSSTEAFFGQGTRLTVV.

CDR3 DNA sequence: TGTGCCAGCAGTTACCAAGAGGAGACAGATACGCAGTATTTT. Translating gives CASSYQEETDTQYF. The chain carries TRBV6-6 and TRBJ2-3; D not resolved. V was pared by 2 bases and J by 3 bases, with 9 bases between. Germline V lookup: CDR1 MNHNY, CDR2 SVGAGI (reference sequence). The CDR3 loop spans 14 amino acids.

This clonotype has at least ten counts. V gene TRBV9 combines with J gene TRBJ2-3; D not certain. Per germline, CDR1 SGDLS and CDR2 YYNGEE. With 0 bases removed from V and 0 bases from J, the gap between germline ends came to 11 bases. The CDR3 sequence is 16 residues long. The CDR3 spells CASSVAHGSSTDTQYF. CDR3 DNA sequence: TGTGCCAGCAGCGTAGCTCACGGATCTAGCACAGATACGCAGTATTTT.

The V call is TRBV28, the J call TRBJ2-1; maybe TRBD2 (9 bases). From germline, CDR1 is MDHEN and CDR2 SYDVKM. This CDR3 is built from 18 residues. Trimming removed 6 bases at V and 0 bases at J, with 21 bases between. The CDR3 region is CASRDRVRLAASYNEQFF. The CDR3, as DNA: TGTGCCAGCAGGGACAGGGTCCGACTAGCGGCCTCCTACAATGAGCAGTTCTTC.